Below are 21 T cell receptor beta chains sequenced from a single sample in a study of CD8+ T cells in alopecia areata. Once RNA had been extracted, it was reverse transcribed into cDNA to act as the sequencing template. Profiled with immunoSEQ multiplex PCR; TCRdb holds only in-frame clones, not every one. The sample has 100,000 to 150,000 clones; roughly 50% are singletons. Sequenced sample: NKG2D-low CD8+ T cells sorted from blood. The receptors come from a human donor with alopecia areata.

Note on this clone: The sample holds other DNA sequences that translate to the same CDR3. The chain joins TRBV27 to TRBJ1-5; D may be TRBD1 (5 bases). There are 15 residues in the CDR3. Trimming cost V 3 bases and J 1 base, with 10 bases left between them. Germline CDR1 is MNHEY and CDR2 is SMNVEV (reference sequence). The CDR3 spells CASSFTGDSNQPQHF. The CDR3 DNA follows: TGTGCCAGCAGTTTCACAGGAGACAGCAATCAGCCCCAGCATTTT.

The chain is built from TRBV13 and TRBJ1-1; 8 nucleotides align to TRBD1. The CDR3 covers 13 residues. Per germline, CDR1 PRHDT and CDR2 FYEKMQ (reference sequence). The trim removed 6 bases at V and 4 bases at J, leaving 4 bases unmatched. CDR3 DNA: TGTGCCAGCAGTCCAGGGGGCTTCACTGAAGCTTTCTTT. Residues: CASSPGGFTEAFF.

The V call is TRBV2, the J call TRBJ1-5; 7 bases line up with TRBD1. V dropped 7 bases and J dropped 3; count of bases not matched to a gene: 6. CDR3 length: 14 amino acids. CDR1 SNHLY and CDR2 FYNNEI come from the germline V gene. CDR3 in DNA: TGTGCCAGCAAGATGACAGGGACCAATCAGCCCCAGCATTTT. Residues: CASKMTGTNQPQHF.

A few counts support this clone. The rearrangement links TRBV12-5 to TRBJ2-6; D may correspond to TRBD1 or TRBD2 (5 bases each). Deletions cut 6 bases from V and 1 base from J, with 10 bases between. CDR3 size: 15 residues. Germline CDR1 LGHNT, CDR2 FRNRAP. CDR3 DNA sequence: TGTGCTAGTGGCCTGAGGGGTTCTGGGGCCAACGTCCTGACTTTC. This gives the protein CASGLRGSGANVLTF.

This rearrangement joins TRBV15 to TRBJ2-7, with D possibly TRBD2 on 5 matching bases. This CDR3 region has 17 residues. CDR1 is LNHNV, CDR2 YYDKDF, per germline (reference sequence). Trimming left V 0 bases short and J 1 base short, with 16 bases between. CDR3 coding DNA: TGTGCCACCAGCAGAGAGGAAGAGGGAGACCCGTCCTACGAGCAGTACTTC. Translating it yields CATSREEEGDPSYEQYF. The whole variable domain, filled in from reference TRBV15 and TRBJ2-7, reads DAMVIQNPRYQVTQFGKPVTLSCSQTLNHNVMYWYQQKSSQAPKLLFHYYDKDFNNEADTPDNFQSRRPNTSFCFLDIRSPGLGDTAMYLCATSREEEGDPSYEQYFGPGTRLTVT.

This sequence joins TRBV14 and TRBJ2-3; D remains unclear. The CDR3 is made up of 15 amino acids. V dropped 1 base and J dropped 13 bases, with 21 bases sitting between them. Germline V gene lookup returns CDR1 SGHDN and CDR2 FVKESK. The CDR3 DNA reads TGTGCCAGCAGCCAAGGCCGATTAGGGATCCCGACGAAGTATTTT. This codes for CASSQGRLGIPTKYF.

This chain connects TRBV2 to TRBJ2-1; TRBD2 matches 8 bases. This CDR3 contains 15 residues. Germline assignment: CDR1 SNHLY and CDR2 FYNNEI. The V gene end was trimmed by 7 bases and the J gene end by 4 bases; junction bases not matched to a gene: 9. Here the CDR3 reads CASTAEREFYNEQFF. DNA for the CDR3: TGTGCCAGCACCGCTGAGCGGGAGTTTTACAATGAGCAGTTCTTC.

The chain combines TRBV18 with TRBJ2-5; possibly TRBD2 for D (6 bases). V gave up 6 bases and J gave up 2 bases, with 19 bases separating them. Germline V lookup: CDR1 KGHSH, CDR2 LQKENI. The CDR3 sequence is 16 residues long. CDR3 protein: CASSLNLAAGQETQYF. For the CDR3, the DNA is TGTGCCAGCTCGCTAAACCTCGCGGCGGGGCAAGAGACCCAGTACTTC.

This clone was detected only a few times. The chain links TRBV29-1 to TRBJ1-2; D is uncertain. The CDR3 has 13 amino acids. V was clipped by 1 base and J by 4 bases, with 10 bases between them. CDR1 and CDR2 from the germline V gene are SQVTM and ANQGSEA. CDR3 DNA: TGCAGCGTTGAAGGAGCGGGCCTCTATGGCTACACCTTC. Translating gives CSVEGAGLYGYTF.

The J gene is TRBJ1-2, the V gene TRBV29-1; D may be TRBD1 (5 bases). Germline CDR1 reads SQVTM; CDR2 reads ANQGSEA. V lost 5 bases, J lost 4 bases, and 17 bases lay in between. The CDR3 covers 14 residues. The CDR3 is CSVKGPPRGYGYTF. DNA of the CDR3: TGCAGCGTTAAGGGACCGCCTCGGGGCTATGGCTACACCTTC.

The chain couples TRBV11-2 to TRBJ1-2; D is undetermined. Germline assignment: CDR1 SGHAT and CDR2 FQNNGV. The V and J ends lost 1 base and 6 bases respectively, with 6 bases between them. The CDR3 extends over 12 amino acids. CDR3: CASSLGGNGYTF. The CDR3 DNA reads as TGTGCCAGCAGCTTAGGAGGGAATGGCTACACCTTC.

The V gene is TRBV4-3, the J gene TRBJ2-6, with 10 nucleotides matching TRBD1. The trim removed 0 bases at V and 4 bases at J, leaving 6 bases unmatched. The CDR3 is 18 residues long. Germline lookup yields CDR1 LGHNA and CDR2 YSLEER. The CDR3, as DNA: TGCGCCAGCAGCCAAGATGGGACAGGGGTCTCAGGGGCCAACGTCCTGACTTTC. It translates to CASSQDGTGVSGANVLTF.

V usage is TRBV4-1 and J usage is TRBJ1-1; 7 bases match TRBD1. CDR1 MGHRA and CDR2 YSYEKL come from the germline V gene. Unmatched junction bases numbered 7, after V lost 8 bases and J lost 4 bases. The CDR3 covers 13 residues. This CDR3 is CASGTVGATEAFF. CDR3 sequence (DNA): TGCGCCAGCGGGACAGTTGGGGCCACTGAAGCTTTCTTT.

The V gene is TRBV28, the J gene TRBJ2-1; D possibly corresponds to TRBD2 (6 bases). This CDR3 contains 13 residues. The germline V and J ends were trimmed by 6 bases and 8 bases, with 14 bases remaining between them. Germline CDR1 reads MDHEN; CDR2 reads SYDVKM. The CDR3 reads CASSARERDEQFF. CDR3 coding DNA: TGTGCCAGCAGCGCTAGGGAGCGGGATGAGCAGTTCTTC.

The rearrangement joins TRBV29-1 to TRBJ1-5; D uncertain. The V and J ends lost 1 base and 7 bases respectively, with 11 bases between them. The CDR3 loop spans 13 amino acids. Germline V gene lookup returns CDR1 SQVTM and CDR2 ANQGSEA. As DNA, the CDR3 is TGCAGCGTTGAAGGGCCCCCCGGGCAGCCCCAGCATTTT. Amino acids: CSVEGPPGQPQHF.

The table lists this clone with a count of one. This sequence joins TRBV10-2 and TRBJ2-7, with TRBD1 as a possible D gene (6 bases). Per germline, CDR1 WSHSY and CDR2 SAAADI. Trimming stripped 7 bases from V and 7 bases from J, with 17 bases between. The CDR3 is 13 amino acids. In DNA, the CDR3 is TGCGCCAGCAATCAGGGGCCCCTCGAAGAGCAGTACTTC. Translation gives CASNQGPLEEQYF.

J is TRBJ1-1 and V is TRBV29-1, with TRBD1 matching over 8 bases. Germline CDR1 SQVTM, CDR2 ANQGSEA. The CDR3 extends over 13 amino acids. V shed 7 bases, J shed 3 bases, and the junction held 7 bases outside the gene matches. CDR3 sequence reads: CSARTGSDTEAFF. CDR3 sequence (DNA): TGCAGCGCCCGGACAGGGTCGGACACTGAAGCTTTCTTT. Filled out from reference TRBV29-1 and TRBJ1-1, the complete variable domain reads SAVISQKPSRDICQRGTSLTIQCQVDSQVTMMFWYRQQPGQSLTLIATANQGSEATYESGFVIDKFPISRPNLTFSTLTVSNMSPEDSSIYLCSARTGSDTEAFFGQGTRLTVV.

The chain uses TRBV15 and TRBJ2-5, with D possibly called TRBD1 or TRBD2 (6 bases each). There are 13 residues in the CDR3. V lost 3 bases to trimming and J lost 5 bases, with 10 bases between them. Per the germline V gene, CDR1 is LNHNV and CDR2 is YYDKDF (reference sequence). CDR3 region: CATSRWRGETQYF. CDR3 nucleotides: TGTGCCACCAGCAGGTGGAGGGGGGAGACCCAGTACTTC.

The chain couples TRBV5-4 to TRBJ2-7; D unclear. CDR1 SGHNT and CDR2 YYREEE come from the germline V gene (reference sequence). Trimming stripped 1 base from V and 7 bases from J, with 6 bases between. CDR3 length: 11 residues. The CDR3 is CASSLRDEQYF. CDR3 nucleotide sequence: TGTGCCAGCAGCTTGAGGGATGAGCAGTACTTC.

Here the CDR3 DNA reads TGCGCCAGCAGCCAAGACCCAACCTACGAGCAGTACTTC. Its translation is CASSQDPTYEQYF. The chain combines TRBV4-1 with TRBJ2-7; D is uncertain. This CDR3 contains 13 residues. V lost 0 bases to trimming and J lost 2 bases, with 5 bases between them. CDR1 MGHRA and CDR2 YSYEKL come from the germline V gene.

The V call is TRBV5-6, the J call TRBJ1-1, with D hard to call. Germline CDR1 reads SGHDT; CDR2 reads YYEEEE. V lost 3 bases to trimming and J lost 2 bases, with 5 bases between them. CDR3 length: 12 residues. This CDR3 reads CASSWPNTEAFF. Here the CDR3 DNA reads TGTGCCAGCAGCTGGCCCAACACTGAAGCTTTCTTT.